A selection of T cell receptor beta chains follows, all from one sample in a study of blood T cell repertoires in COVID-19. Profiling relied on immunoSEQ multiplex PCR, and the TCRdb table lists in-frame clones only, not all of them. The data show approximately 280,000 clones, with 85% to 90% seen just once and approximately 4.2% held by the top ten. Material: peripheral blood. All receptors derive from a man aged 40-49 years with acute or convalescent COVID-19. CDR3s include the opening cysteine and the closing phenylalanine or tryptophan. D genes are given only for firm matches. A clone size is listed for some rows: how often the clone was seen (once, few, many), or a class if it is expanded.

- - TRBJ1-5 TRBV5-1 CASSPRGGNQPQHF TGCGCCAGCAGCCCTCGGGGGGGCAATCAGCCCCAGCATTTT
- TRBD1 TRBJ1-2 TRBV6-1 CASSEDHRGQYGYTF TGTGCCAGCAGTGAAGACCACAGGGGGCAATATGGCTACACCTTC
- - TRBJ1-1 TRBV2 CASQLGGNTEAFF TGTGCCAGCCAACTGGGGGGGAACACTGAAGCTTTCTTT
- - TRBJ2-3 TRBV12-5 CASGLGDSPGADTQYF TGTGCTAGTGGTTTGGGGGACAGCCCGGGGGCAGATACGCAGTATTTT
- - TRBJ1-2 TRBV6-5 CASGSVESGYGYTF TGTGCCAGCGGGTCGGTGGAGAGTGGGTATGGCTACACCTTC
- - TRBJ2-7 TRBV3-1/TRBV3-2 CASSQDSRLFREQYF TGTGCCAGCAGCCAAGATAGCCGCCTTTTCCGCGAGCAGTACTTC
once - TRBJ1-1 TRBV10-3 CAIINGQNTEAFF TGTGCCATCATCAATGGACAGAACACTGAAGCTTTCTTT
- - TRBJ2-3 TRBV7-2 CASSAVRDNTDTQYF TGTGCCAGCAGCGCGGTCCGGGACAACACAGATACGCAGTATTTT
- - TRBJ2-7 TRBV4-1 CASSQDDRKQYF TGCGCCAGCAGCCAAGATGACAGAAAGCAGTACTTC
- TRBD1 TRBJ1-2 TRBV6-6 CASSLFTGGAGGGYGYTF TGTGCCAGCAGTCTTTTTACAGGGGGCGCGGGGGGAGGCTATGGCTACACCTTC
- - TRBJ2-2 TRBV12-5 CASGVMITPSAGELFF TGTGCTAGTGGCGTAATGATAACCCCGTCGGCCGGGGAGCTGTTTTTT
- TRBD1 TRBJ1-2 TRBV19 CASSIRFTGANYGYTF TGTGCCAGTAGTATACGCTTCACAGGGGCTAACTATGGCTACACCTTC
- TRBD2 TRBJ2-3 TRBV5-6 CASSFVGGGADTQYF TGTGCCAGCAGTTTTGTTGGCGGGGGTGCAGATACGCAGTATTTT
once - TRBJ1-2 TRBV19 CASSPTGDGDGYTF TGTGCCAGTTCGCCGACCGGCGACGGGGATGGCTACACCTTC
- TRBD1 TRBJ1-1 TRBV19 CASSISHDRGAEAFF TGTGCCAGTAGTATCTCACACGACAGGGGTGCTGAAGCTTTCTTT
- - TRBJ1-5 TRBV5-6 CASSLHSFQPQHF TGTGCCAGCAGCTTGCACAGCTTCCAGCCCCAGCATTTT
- - TRBJ2-1 TRBV5-1 CASSLDLTGNEQFF TGCGCCAGCAGCTTGGATCTCACAGGTAATGAGCAGTTCTTC
- TRBD2 TRBJ2-7 TRBV5-1 CASSLAGGLEQYF TGCGCCAGCAGCTTGGCCGGGGGGTTGGAGCAGTACTTC
- TRBD1 TRBJ1-6 TRBV4-2 CASNQGAYSPLHF TGTGCCAGCAACCAGGGGGCGTATTCACCCCTCCACTTT
- - TRBJ2-1 TRBV2 CASSEQGSPYNEQFF TGTGCCAGCAGTGAACAGGGGTCCCCCTACAATGAGCAGTTCTTC
- - TRBJ1-1 TRBV6-5 CASSYRGMGEAFF TGTGCCAGCAGTTACCGAGGGATGGGTGAAGCTTTCTTT
- TRBD1 TRBJ1-1 TRBV29-1 CSATTGMNTEAFF TGCAGCGCTACGACAGGGATGAACACTGAAGCTTTCTTT
- - TRBJ2-3 TRBV24-1 CATSDPGFTGDRDTQYF TGTGCCACCAGTGACCCCGGGTTTACGGGTGATAGAGATACGCAGTATTTT
- TRBD1 TRBJ1-4 TRBV10-1 CASSKTGDNEKLFF TGCGCCAGCAGCAAGACAGGGGATAATGAAAAACTGTTTTTT
- - TRBJ2-3 TRBV5-1 CASSPGTTSTDTQYF TGCGCCAGCAGCCCCGGGACAACTAGCACAGATACGCAGTATTTT
- TRBD1 TRBJ1-2 TRBV5-4 CASSLVLGDRAGYTF TGTGCCAGCAGCTTGGTTTTAGGGGACAGGGCTGGCTACACCTTC
- TRBD2 TRBJ2-2 TRBV7-2 CASSLPHSGVQTGELFF TGTGCCAGCAGTCTTCCACATAGCGGGGTCCAAACCGGGGAGCTGTTTTTT
- TRBD1 TRBJ1-1 TRBV9 CASSVNPTGFGTEAFF TGTGCCAGCAGCGTAAACCCGACAGGGTTTGGCACTGAAGCTTTCTTT
- - TRBJ1-1 TRBV27 CASRNGGMDTEAFF TGTGCCAGCAGAAACGGGGGGATGGATACTGAAGCTTTCTTT
once TRBD2 TRBJ2-1 TRBV7-9 CASSSSGGNYNEQFF TGTGCCAGCAGCTCTAGCGGGGGGAACTACAATGAGCAGTTCTTC
- - TRBJ1-1 TRBV5-4 CASSLAGAGRRVLTEAFF TGTGCCAGCAGCTTGGCTGGGGCAGGCCGGAGGGTTCTCACTGAAGCTTTCTTT
- - TRBJ1-6 TRBV2 CASRETTGSNSPLHF TGTGCCAGCCGCGAAACGACAGGATCTAATTCACCCCTCCACTTT
- - TRBJ1-1 TRBV3-1/TRBV3-2 CASSLAIPSGGTEAFF TGTGCCAGCAGCCTCGCCATCCCAAGTGGGGGGACTGAAGCTTTCTTT
- - TRBJ1-3 TRBV5-5 CASSSSFRFSGNTIYF TGTGCCAGCAGTTCTTCCTTCCGGTTCTCTGGAAACACCATATATTTT
- - TRBJ1-1 TRBV12-5 CASGLVTKEGQNTEAFF TGTGCTAGTGGTTTGGTTACCAAGGAGGGGCAAAACACTGAAGCTTTCTTT
- TRBD2 TRBJ2-3 TRBV10-3 CATQRGSADTQYF TGTGCCACCCAGCGGGGTTCAGCAGATACGCAGTATTTT
- - TRBJ1-1 TRBV5-4 CASSDYILRGTEAFF TGTGCCAGCAGCGATTACATTCTCCGGGGCACTGAAGCTTTCTTT
few - TRBJ1-1 TRBV29-1 CSVGGQPNTEAFF TGCAGCGTTGGTGGACAGCCGAACACTGAAGCTTTCTTT
once - TRBJ2-7 TRBV29-1 CSVGDGGLGTYEQYF TGCAGCGTTGGCGACGGCGGGTTGGGGACCTACGAGCAGTACTTC
- TRBD1 TRBJ1-1 TRBV5-1 CASSYLDRGDTEAFF TGCGCCAGCAGCTATCTCGACAGGGGTGACACTGAAGCTTTCTTT